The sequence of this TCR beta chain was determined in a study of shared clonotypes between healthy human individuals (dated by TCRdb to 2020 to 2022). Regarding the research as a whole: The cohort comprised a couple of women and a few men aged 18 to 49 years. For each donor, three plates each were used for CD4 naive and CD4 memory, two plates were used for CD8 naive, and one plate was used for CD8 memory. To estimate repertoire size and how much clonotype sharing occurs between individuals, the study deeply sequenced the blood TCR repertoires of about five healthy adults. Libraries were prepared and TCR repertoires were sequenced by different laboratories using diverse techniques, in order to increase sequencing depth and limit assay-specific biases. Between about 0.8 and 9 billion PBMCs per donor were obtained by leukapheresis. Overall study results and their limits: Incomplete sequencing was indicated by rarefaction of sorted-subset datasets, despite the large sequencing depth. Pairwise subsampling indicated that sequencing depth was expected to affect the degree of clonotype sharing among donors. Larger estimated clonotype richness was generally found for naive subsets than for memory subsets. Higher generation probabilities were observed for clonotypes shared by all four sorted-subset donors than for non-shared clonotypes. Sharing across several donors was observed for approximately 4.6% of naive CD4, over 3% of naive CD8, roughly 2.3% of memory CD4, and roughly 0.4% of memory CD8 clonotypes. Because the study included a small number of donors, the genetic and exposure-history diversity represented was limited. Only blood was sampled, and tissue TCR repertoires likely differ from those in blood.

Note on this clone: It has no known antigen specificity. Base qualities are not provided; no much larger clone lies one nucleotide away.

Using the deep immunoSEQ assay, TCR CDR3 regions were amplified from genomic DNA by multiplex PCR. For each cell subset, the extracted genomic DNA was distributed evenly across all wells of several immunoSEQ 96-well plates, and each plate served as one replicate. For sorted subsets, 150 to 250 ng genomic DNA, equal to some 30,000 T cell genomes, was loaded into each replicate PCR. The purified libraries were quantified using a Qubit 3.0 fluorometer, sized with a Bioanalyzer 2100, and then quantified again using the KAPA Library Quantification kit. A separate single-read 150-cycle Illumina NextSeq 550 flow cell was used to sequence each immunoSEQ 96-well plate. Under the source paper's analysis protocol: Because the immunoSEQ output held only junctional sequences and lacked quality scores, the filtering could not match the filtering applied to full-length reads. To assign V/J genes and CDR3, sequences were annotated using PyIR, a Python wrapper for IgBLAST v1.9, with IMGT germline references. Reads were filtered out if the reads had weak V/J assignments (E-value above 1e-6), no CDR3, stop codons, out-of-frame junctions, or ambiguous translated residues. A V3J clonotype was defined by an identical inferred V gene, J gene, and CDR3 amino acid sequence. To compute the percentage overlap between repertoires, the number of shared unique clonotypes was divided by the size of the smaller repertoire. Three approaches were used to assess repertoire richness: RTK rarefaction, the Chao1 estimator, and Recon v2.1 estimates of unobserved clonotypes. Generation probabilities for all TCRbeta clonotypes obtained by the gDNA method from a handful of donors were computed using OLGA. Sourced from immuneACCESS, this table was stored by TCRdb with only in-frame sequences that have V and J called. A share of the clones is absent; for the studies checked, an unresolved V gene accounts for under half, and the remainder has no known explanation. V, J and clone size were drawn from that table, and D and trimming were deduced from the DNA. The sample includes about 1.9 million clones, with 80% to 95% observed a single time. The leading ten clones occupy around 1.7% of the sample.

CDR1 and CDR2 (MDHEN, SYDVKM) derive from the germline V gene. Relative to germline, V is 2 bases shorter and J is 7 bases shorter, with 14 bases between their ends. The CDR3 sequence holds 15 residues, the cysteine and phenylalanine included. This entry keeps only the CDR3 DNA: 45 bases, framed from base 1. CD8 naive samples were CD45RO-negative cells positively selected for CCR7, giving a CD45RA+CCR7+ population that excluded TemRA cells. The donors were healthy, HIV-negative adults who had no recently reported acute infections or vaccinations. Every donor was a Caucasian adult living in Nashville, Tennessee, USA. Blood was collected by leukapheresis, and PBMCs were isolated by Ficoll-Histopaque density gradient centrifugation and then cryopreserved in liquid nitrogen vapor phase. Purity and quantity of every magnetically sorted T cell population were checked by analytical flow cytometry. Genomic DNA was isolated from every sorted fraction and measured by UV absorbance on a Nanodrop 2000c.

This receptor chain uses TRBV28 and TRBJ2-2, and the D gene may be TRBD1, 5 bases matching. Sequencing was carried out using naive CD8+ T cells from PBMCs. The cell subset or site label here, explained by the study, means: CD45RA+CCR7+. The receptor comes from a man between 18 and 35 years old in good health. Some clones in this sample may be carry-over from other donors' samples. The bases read TGTGCCAGCAGTTTAAGCCAGGGTTTGGGCGGGGAGCTGTTTTTT. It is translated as CASSLSQGLGGELFF.